The clone carrying this TCR beta chain showed up just once. The data derive from a study of Ad26.COV2.S vaccination and SARS-CoV-2 variants. Whole-study context: A participant enrolled in the COV1001 Ad26.COV2.S trial arm provided the sample.

This CDR3 comprises 15 residues. The trim removed 1 base at V and 3 bases at J, leaving 5 bases unmatched. Germline V gene data show CDR1 as LGHDT and CDR2 as YNNKEL (reference sequence). Measured with immunoSEQ multiplex PCR; TCRdb has only the in-frame clones, and not every one. The sample records some 350,000 clones, 70% to 90% being singletons. Specified treatment: around 19 received Ad26.COV2.S at low or high dose, single or two shots; roughly 5 received placebo; per-sample allocation not given. Sampling was done on day 63 after the first vaccine or placebo injection. The source was peripheral blood, collected in a trial of Ad26.COV2.S vaccine versus placebo. The clonotype originates from a person aged 18-60 years who received the Ad26.COV2.S COVID-19 vaccine or a placebo. The chain joins TRBV3-1 (or the pseudogene TRBV3-2) to TRBJ1-2; 7 nucleotides agree with TRBD1. Here the CDR3 reads CASSQVGQGDYGYTF. In DNA form, the CDR3 reads TGTGCCAGCAGCCAAGTTGGGCAGGGGGACTATGGCTACACCTTC.